This TCR beta chain comes out of a study of blood T cell repertoires in COVID-19. There are 13 residues in the CDR3. Unmatched junction bases numbered 2, after V lost 11 bases and J lost 0 bases. Germline lookup yields CDR1 SNHLY and CDR2 FYNNEI. Only in-frame clones appear in the TCRdb table, and some are missing; sequencing was by immunoSEQ multiplex PCR. The data hold over 350,000 clones, with roughly nine tenths observed a single time. This clonotype was obtained from a woman between 40 and 50 years old who had been exposed to COVID-19. The chain recombines TRBV2 with TRBJ2-3; 10 positions agree with TRBD2. Source material: PBMCs or T cells enriched from blood (not recorded which). The CDR3 DNA is TGTGCCGGACTAGCGGCTAGCACAGATACGCAGTATTTT. It specifies CAGLAASTDTQYF.